This entry features one T cell receptor (beta chain) sequence. The V gene lost 5 bases and the J gene lost 6 bases, with 16 bases spanning the gap. The CDR3 is 15 amino acids. The V gene's germline CDR1 is MNHEY and CDR2 SMNVEV (reference sequence). This entry belongs to a study of blood T cell repertoires in COVID-19. Study overall: COVID-19 samples collected from the United States, Italy and Spain covered acute and convalescent phases. The cDNA or gDNA used as material had been derived from T cells, B-cell-depleted T cells, or PBMCs.

In the source study's methods: Researchers report that nucleated cell counts were estimated from reference gene primer amplification. Using immunoSEQ multiplex PCR, the repertoire was profiled, and TCRdb retains in-frame clones only, with some absent. V, J and clone size are taken as reported in that table, and D and trimming were inferred from the DNA itself. The table shows 45,000 to 65,000 clones, with more than 75% occurring only once. V and J are TRBV27 and TRBJ2-2; perhaps TRBD2 as D (6 bases). The source is a man older than 75 in a cohort sampled during active COVID-19. Sequenced: peripheral blood. In DNA, the CDR3 is TGTGCCAGCAGTCCAGCGGGTGGGAGGCCCGGGGAGCTGTTTTTT. Translation gives CASSPAGGRPGELFF.